Shown below are 2 T cell receptor beta chains from a single sample sequenced in a study of control samples from healthy donors and cancer patients (TCRdb year 2020). The library came from the immunoSEQ multiplex PCR assay. TCRdb retrieved this table from immuneACCESS and kept in-frame rearrangements only. Not all clones are present; in checked studies, unresolved V genes account for under half, and no reason is known for the remainder. This sample is represented by approximately 110,000 clones; around nine tenths of them were singletons. The ten biggest clones cover about 4.7% of the sample. Sequencing input: blood. These receptors all stem from a human donor in good health. The donor label of this sample is uncertain.

The gene calls are TRBV7-9 and TRBJ2-1; TRBD2 matches 14 bases. The length of the CDR3 is 19 residues. The trim removed 5 bases at V and 0 bases at J, leaving 9 bases unmatched. Germline-derived CDR1 and CDR2 are SEHNR and FQNEAQ (reference sequence). The CDR3 DNA reads TGTGCCAGCAGCCCAGGGACTAGCGGGGGACCAAGCTCCTACAATGAGCAGTTCTTC. It encodes CASSPGTSGGPSSYNEQFF.

The J gene is TRBJ1-2, the V gene TRBV7-8; TRBD1 might be the D (5 bases). CDR3 length: 17 residues. CDR1 is SGHVS, CDR2 FQNEAQ, per germline. Deletions cut 3 bases from V and 3 bases from J, with 20 bases between. CDR3 DNA: TGTGCCAGCAGCTTTAGGGGCGCGTTAAGGGGTGACTATGGCTACACCTTC. Protein sequence: CASSFRGALRGDYGYTF.